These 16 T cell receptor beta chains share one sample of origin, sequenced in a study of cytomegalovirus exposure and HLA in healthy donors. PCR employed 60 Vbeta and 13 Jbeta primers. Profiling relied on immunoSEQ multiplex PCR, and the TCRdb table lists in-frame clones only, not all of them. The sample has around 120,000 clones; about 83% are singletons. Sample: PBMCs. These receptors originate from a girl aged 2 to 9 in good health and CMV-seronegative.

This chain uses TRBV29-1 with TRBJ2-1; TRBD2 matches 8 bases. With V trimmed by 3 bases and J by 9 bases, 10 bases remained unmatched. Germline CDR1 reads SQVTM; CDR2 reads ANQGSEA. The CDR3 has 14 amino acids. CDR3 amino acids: CSVESRLARSEQFF. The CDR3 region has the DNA TGCAGCGTTGAGTCGAGACTAGCGCGGAGTGAGCAGTTCTTC.

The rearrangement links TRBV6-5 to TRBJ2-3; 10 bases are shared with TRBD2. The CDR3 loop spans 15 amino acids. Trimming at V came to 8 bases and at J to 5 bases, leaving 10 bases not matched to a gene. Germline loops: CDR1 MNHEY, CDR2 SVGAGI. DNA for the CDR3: TGTGCCAGCCTTCCGCTAGCGGGAGTGGGAGATACGCAGTATTTT. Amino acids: CASLPLAGVGDTQYF.

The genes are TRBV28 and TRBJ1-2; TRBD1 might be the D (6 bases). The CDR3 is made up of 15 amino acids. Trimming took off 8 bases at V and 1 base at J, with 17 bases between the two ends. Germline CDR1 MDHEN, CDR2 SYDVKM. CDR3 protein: CASSPGAAGNYGYTF. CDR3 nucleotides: TGTGCCAGCTCACCAGGGGCGGCGGGTAACTATGGCTACACCTTC.

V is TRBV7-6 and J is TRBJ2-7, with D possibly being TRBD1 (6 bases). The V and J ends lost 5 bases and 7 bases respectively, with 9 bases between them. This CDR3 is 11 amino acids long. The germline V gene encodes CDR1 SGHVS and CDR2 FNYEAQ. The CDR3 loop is CASSATGEQYF. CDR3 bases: TGTGCCAGCAGCGCGACAGGAGAGCAGTACTTC. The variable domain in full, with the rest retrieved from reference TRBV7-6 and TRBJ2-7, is GAGVSQSPRYKVTKRGQDVALRCDPISGHVSLYWYRQALGQGPEFLTYFNYEAQQDKSGLPNDRFSAERPEGSISTLTIQRTEQRDSAMYRCASSATGEQYFGPGTRLTVT.

The CDR3 is CASRPGLAGDTQYF. The CDR3, as DNA: TGTGCCAGCAGACCGGGACTAGCGGGAGATACGCAGTATTTT. The rearrangement joins TRBV7-6 to TRBJ2-3, with 12 positions matching TRBD2. V lost 6 bases and J lost 5; bases outside the gene matches: 3. Germline V gene sequence: CDR1 SGHVS, CDR2 FNYEAQ. The CDR3 extends over 14 amino acids.

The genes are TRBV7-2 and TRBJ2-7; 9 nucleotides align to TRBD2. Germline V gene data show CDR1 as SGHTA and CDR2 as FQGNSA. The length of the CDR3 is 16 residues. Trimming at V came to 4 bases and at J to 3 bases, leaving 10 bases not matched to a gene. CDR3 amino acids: CASSSEVAGEFYEQYF. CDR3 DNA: TGTGCCAGCAGCTCCGAGGTAGCGGGAGAGTTCTACGAGCAGTACTTC.

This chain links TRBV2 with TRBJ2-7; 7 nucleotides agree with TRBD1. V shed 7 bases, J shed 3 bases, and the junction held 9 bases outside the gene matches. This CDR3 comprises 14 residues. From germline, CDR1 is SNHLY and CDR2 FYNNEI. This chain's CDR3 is CASTTQGQYYEQYF. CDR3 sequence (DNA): TGTGCCAGCACCACGCAGGGACAGTACTACGAGCAGTACTTC.

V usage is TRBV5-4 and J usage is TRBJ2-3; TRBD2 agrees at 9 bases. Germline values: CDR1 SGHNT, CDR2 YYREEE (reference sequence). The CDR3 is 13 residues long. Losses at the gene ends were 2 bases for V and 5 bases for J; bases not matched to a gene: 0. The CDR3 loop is CASSLLAGDTQYF. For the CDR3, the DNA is TGTGCCAGCAGCTTACTAGCGGGAGATACGCAGTATTTT.

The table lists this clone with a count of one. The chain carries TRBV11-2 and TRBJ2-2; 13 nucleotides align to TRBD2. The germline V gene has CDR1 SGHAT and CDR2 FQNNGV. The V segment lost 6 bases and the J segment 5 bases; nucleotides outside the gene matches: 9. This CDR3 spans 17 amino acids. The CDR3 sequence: CASRHGTSGARTGELFF. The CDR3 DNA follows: TGTGCCAGCAGACACGGGACTAGCGGGGCCAGGACCGGGGAGCTGTTTTTT. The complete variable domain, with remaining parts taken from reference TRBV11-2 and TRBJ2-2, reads EAGVAQSPRYKIIEKRQSVAFWCNPISGHATLYWYQQILGQGPKLLIQFQNNGVVDDSQLPKDRFSAERLKGVDSTLKIQPAKLEDSAVYLCASRHGTSGARTGELFFGEGSRLTVL.

DNA of the CDR3: TGTGCCAGCAGTTCGCCCGGGACAGGGCGATACGAGCAGTACTTC. It yields the protein CASSSPGTGRYEQYF. This sequence joins TRBV6-5 and TRBJ2-7; 9 bases align to TRBD1. The CDR3 totals 15 residues. V lost 4 bases and J lost 4; bases outside the gene matches: 8. The V gene's germline CDR1 is MNHEY and CDR2 SVGAGI.

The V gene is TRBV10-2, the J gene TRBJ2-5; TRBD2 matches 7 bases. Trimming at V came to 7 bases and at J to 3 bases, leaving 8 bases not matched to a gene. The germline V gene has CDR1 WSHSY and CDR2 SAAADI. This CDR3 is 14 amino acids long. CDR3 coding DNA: TGCGCCAGCATTCGGGACTACACGAAAGAGACCCAGTACTTC. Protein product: CASIRDYTKETQYF.

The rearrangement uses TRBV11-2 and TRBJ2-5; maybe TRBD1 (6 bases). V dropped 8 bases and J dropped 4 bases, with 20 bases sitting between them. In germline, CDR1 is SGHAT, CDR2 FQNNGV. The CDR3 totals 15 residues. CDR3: CASHVTGKRIETQYF. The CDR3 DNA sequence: TGTGCCAGCCATGTGACAGGCAAAAGAATAGAGACCCAGTACTTC.

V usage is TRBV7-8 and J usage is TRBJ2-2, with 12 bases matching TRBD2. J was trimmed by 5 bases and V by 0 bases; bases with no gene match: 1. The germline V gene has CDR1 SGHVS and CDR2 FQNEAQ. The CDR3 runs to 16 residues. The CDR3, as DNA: TGTGCCAGCAGCTTAGCGGGGACTAGCGGGACCGGGGAGCTGTTTTTT. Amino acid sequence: CASSLAGTSGTGELFF.

The CDR3 region is CASRELSTDTQYF. The CDR3 nucleotides read TGTGCCAGTAGGGAGTTGAGCACAGATACGCAGTATTTT. V and J are TRBV19 and TRBJ2-3; D is uncertain. There are 13 residues in the CDR3. The germline gives CDR1 LNHDA, CDR2 SQIVND (reference sequence). V lost 6 bases to trimming and J lost 0 bases, with 7 bases between them.

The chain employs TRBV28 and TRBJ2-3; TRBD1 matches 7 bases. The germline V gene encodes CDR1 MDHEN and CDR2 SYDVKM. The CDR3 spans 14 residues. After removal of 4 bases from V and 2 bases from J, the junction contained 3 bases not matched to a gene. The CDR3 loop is CASSSGQNTDTQYF. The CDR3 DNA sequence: TGTGCCAGCAGTTCGGGACAGAACACAGATACGCAGTATTTT. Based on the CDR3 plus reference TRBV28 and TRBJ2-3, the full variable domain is DVKVTQSSRYLVKRTGEKVFLECVQDMDHENMFWYRQDPGLGLRLIYFSYDVKMKEKGDIPEGYSVSREKKERFSLILESASTNQTSMYLCASSSGQNTDTQYFGPGTRLTVL.

As DNA, the CDR3 is TGTGCCAGTAGTATTAAATCCTACAATGAGCAGTTCTTC. Protein product: CASSIKSYNEQFF. The chain is built from TRBV19 and TRBJ2-1; D unresolved. Germline-derived CDR1 and CDR2 are LNHDA and SQIVND (reference sequence). V was pared by 3 bases and J by 1 base, with 4 bases between. The CDR3 extends over 13 amino acids.